This TCR beta chain was profiled in a study of blood T cell repertoires in COVID-19. Study background: The analysed material was cDNA or gDNA that came from T cells, B-cell-depleted T cells, or PBMCs.

The CDR3 contains 14 residues. Germline V gene lookup returns CDR1 LNHDA and CDR2 SQIVND (reference sequence). The V gene end was trimmed by 6 bases and the J gene end by 5 bases; junction bases not matched to a gene: 6. Sequencing was performed with immunoSEQ multiplex PCR; in TCRdb, only in-frame clones are kept and a portion is missing. The sample includes roughly 120,000 clones, over 80% of them seen just once. The source is a man under 40 with acute or convalescent COVID-19. V is TRBV19 and J is TRBJ1-4; 7 bases map to TRBD1. The sample taken for sequencing was peripheral blood. This CDR3 reads CASSTGTENEKLFF. CDR3 in DNA: TGTGCCAGTAGCACCGGGACAGAGAATGAAAAACTGTTTTTT. Based on the CDR3 plus reference TRBV19 and TRBJ1-4, the full variable domain is DGGITQSPKYLFRKEGQNVTLSCEQNLNHDAMYWYRQDPGQGLRLIYYSQIVNDFQKGDIAEGYSVSREKKESFPLTVTSAQKNPTAFYLCASSTGTENEKLFFGSGTQLSVL.